One and the same sample provided the 5 T cell receptor beta chains below, sequenced in a study of cytomegalovirus exposure and HLA in healthy donors. A multiplex PCR was run with 60 Vbeta primers and 13 Jbeta primers. The repertoire was sequenced with immunoSEQ multiplex PCR; TCRdb's copy has only in-frame clones and lacks some. The sample records more than 70,000 clones, about three quarters being singletons. Sequenced sample: PBMCs. These receptors all come from a man aged 25 to 40 in good health and CMV-seropositive.

This clone was observed a single time. J is TRBJ2-3 and V is TRBV7-9, with 12 nucleotides matching TRBD2. Germline V gene sequence: CDR1 SEHNR, CDR2 FQNEAQ (reference sequence). The CDR3 loop spans 17 amino acids. The V gene end was trimmed by 4 bases and the J gene end by 0 bases; junction bases not matched to a gene: 5. The CDR3 sequence is CASSSRTSGVSTDTQYF. The CDR3 DNA sequence: TGTGCCAGCAGCTCCAGGACTAGCGGGGTTAGCACAGATACGCAGTATTTT.

The chain recombines TRBV25-1 with TRBJ1-1; D may be TRBD1 (6 bases). Germline CDR1 reads MGHDK; CDR2 reads SYGVNS. CDR3 length: 15 residues. V lost 3 bases and J lost 1, with 12 bases in between. The DNA of the CDR3 is TGTGCCAGCAGTGATCGGACAGCCGGGAACACTGAAGCTTTCTTT. Translation: CASSDRTAGNTEAFF.

The V and J genes are TRBV6-5 and TRBJ1-5; 7 positions agree with TRBD1. Germline CDR1 is MNHEY and CDR2 is SVGAGI. J gave up 0 bases and V 4 bases, and 3 bases lay outside the gene matches. This CDR3 is 15 amino acids long. CDR3 nucleotide sequence: TGTGCCAGCAGTTCACAGGGGTATAGCAATCAGCCCCAGCATTTT. Its protein is CASSSQGYSNQPQHF.

J is TRBJ1-5 and V is TRBV27; a possible D gene is TRBD1 (5 bases). The CDR3 contains 16 residues. The V gene lost 1 base and the J gene lost 0 bases, with 10 bases spanning the gap. Germline V gives CDR1 MNHEY, CDR2 SMNVEV (reference sequence). CDR3 amino acids: CASSLLAGISNQPQHF. For the CDR3, the DNA is TGTGCCAGCAGTTTATTGGCAGGGATTAGCAATCAGCCCCAGCATTTT.

The chain couples TRBV9 to TRBJ2-5; 13 bases are shared with TRBD2. CDR3 length: 18 amino acids. Germline CDR1 is SGDLS and CDR2 is YYNGEE. Trimming at V came to 3 bases and at J to 5 bases, leaving 13 bases not matched to a gene. This CDR3 reads CASSAQGLAGRGRETQYF. The CDR3 DNA reads as TGTGCCAGCAGCGCCCAGGGACTAGCGGGAAGGGGCAGGGAGACCCAGTACTTC.